This TCR beta chain was identified during a study of control samples from healthy donors and cancer patients (dated by TCRdb to the early 2020s). Concerning this clone: What this receptor recognizes is not known. Qualities for individual bases were not recorded, and no much larger clone is one base off.

Library creation used the immunoSEQ multiplex PCR assay. Here the immuneACCESS table is served through TCRdb, limited to in-frame sequences with V and J called. Missing clones are a known gap in these copies; in checked studies unresolved V genes cover under half, and the rest lacks a known reason. The sample profile shows 160,000 or so clones; roughly 94% of them were found once. The leading ten clones occupy 12% to 15% of the sample. Trimming takes 2 bases from V and 4 bases from J, and the germline ends sit 13 bases apart. Per the germline V gene, MGHRA is the CDR1 and YSYEKL is the CDR2. The CDR3 numbers 15 residues from cysteine through phenylalanine. Only the CDR3 region is kept as DNA, spanning 45 bases read in frame from base 1.

Input material: PBMCs. The clonotype originates from a man in his sixties with colorectal cancer. This receptor chain uses TRBV4-1 and TRBJ2-3; the D gene identity is not certain. The CDR3 protein: CASSQISQSADTQYF. In nucleotides, the sequence is TGCGCCAGCAGCCAAATTTCCCAGTCGGCAGATACGCAGTATTTT.